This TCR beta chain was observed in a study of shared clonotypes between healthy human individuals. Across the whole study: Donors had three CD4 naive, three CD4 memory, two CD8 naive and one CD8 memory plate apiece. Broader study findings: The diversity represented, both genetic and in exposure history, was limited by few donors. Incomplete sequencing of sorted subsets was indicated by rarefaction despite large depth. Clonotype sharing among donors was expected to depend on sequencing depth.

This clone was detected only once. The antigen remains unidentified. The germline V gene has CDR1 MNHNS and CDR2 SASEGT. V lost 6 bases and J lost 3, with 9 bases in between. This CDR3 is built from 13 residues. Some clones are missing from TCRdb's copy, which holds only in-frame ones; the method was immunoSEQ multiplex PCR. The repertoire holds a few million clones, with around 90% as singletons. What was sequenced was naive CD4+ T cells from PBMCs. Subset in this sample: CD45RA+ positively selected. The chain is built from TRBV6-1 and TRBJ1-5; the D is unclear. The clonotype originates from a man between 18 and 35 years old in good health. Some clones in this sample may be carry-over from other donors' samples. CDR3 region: CASSRRANQPQHF. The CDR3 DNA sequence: TGTGCCAGCAGCAGACGTGCCAATCAGCCCCAGCATTTT.